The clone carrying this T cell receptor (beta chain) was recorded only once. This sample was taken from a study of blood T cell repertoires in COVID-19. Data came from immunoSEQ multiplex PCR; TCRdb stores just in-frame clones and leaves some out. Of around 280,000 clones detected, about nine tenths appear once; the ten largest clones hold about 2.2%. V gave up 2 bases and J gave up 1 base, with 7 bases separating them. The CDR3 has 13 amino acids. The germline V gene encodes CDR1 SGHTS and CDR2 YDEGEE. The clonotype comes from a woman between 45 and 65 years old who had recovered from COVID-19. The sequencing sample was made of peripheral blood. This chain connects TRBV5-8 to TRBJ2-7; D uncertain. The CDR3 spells CASSFSNSYEQYF. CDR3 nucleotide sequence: TGTGCCAGCAGCTTCAGTAATTCCTACGAGCAGTACTTC. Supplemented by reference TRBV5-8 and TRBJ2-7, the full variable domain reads EAGVTQSPTHLIKTRGQQATLRCSPISGHTSVYWYQQALGLGLQFLLWYDEGEERNRGNFPPRFSGRQFPNYSSELNVNALELEDSALYLCASSFSNSYEQYFGPGTRLTVT.